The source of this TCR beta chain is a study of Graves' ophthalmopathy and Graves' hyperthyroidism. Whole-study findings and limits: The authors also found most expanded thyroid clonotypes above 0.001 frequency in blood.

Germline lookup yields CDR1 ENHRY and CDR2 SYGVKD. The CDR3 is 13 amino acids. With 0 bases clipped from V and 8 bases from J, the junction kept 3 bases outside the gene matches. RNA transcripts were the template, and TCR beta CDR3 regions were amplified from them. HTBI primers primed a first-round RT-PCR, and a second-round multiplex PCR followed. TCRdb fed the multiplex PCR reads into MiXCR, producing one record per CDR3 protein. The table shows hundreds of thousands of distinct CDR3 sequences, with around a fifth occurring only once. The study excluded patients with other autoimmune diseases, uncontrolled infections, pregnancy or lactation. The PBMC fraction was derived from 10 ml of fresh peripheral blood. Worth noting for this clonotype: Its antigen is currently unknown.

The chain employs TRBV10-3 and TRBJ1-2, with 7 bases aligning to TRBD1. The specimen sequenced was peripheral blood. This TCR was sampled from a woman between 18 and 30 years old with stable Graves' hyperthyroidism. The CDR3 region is CAISESTGSGYTF. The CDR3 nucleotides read TGTGCCATCAGTGAGTCGACAGGGTCCGGCTACACCTTC.